The source of this T cell receptor (beta chain) is a study of blood T cell repertoires in COVID-19 (dated by TCRdb to about 2020). With respect to the entire study: Collaborator samples came from the United States, Italy and Spain and covered acute and convalescent phases of COVID-19. A de-identified subject ID, COVID-19 status, age in years and sex were almost always included in the sample metadata. A freely available public database, intended as a resource for researchers studying the immune response to SARS-CoV-2, is where the repertoires were released. The prospective study material was composed of cDNA or gDNA derived from T cells, B-cell-depleted T cells, or PBMCs. Samples came from the ongoing ImmuneRACE study (first 160 participants) plus 1,254 subjects from 6 global collaborators. Where HLA class I and class II types were available, the types were taken from metadata supplied by the sample provider, not from assay-based typing. The dataset comprised deeply sampled blood TCRbeta repertoires from subjects exposed to, actively infected with, or recovered from COVID-19. General findings and caveats noted by the study authors: The amount of clinical and demographic metadata varied by source and participant and was provided uncurated.

V loses 7 bases at its end and J loses 9 bases; junction bases beyond the gene matches: 12. Inclusive of the bounding cysteine and phenylalanine, the CDR3 is 15 residues long. The CDR3 DNA has 45 bases and is translated from base 1. CDR1 and CDR2 (MNHNY, SVGAGI) derive from the germline V gene (reference sequence). Each collaborating institution followed its own protocols to collect whole blood in K2EDTA tubes. For TCRbeta analysis, collaborators shipped samples as frozen whole blood, isolated PBMCs, or DNA extracted from either of those sample types. The immunoSEQ Assay, a bias-controlled multiplex PCR, was used to amplify TCRbeta CDR3 regions from genomic DNA. The original methods were these. The number of nucleated cells in each sample was estimated from the amplification of reference gene primers within the assay. Sequence reads were collapsed and filtered to measure the absolute abundance of every unique TCRbeta CDR3 rearrangement. For each sample, productive Simpson clonality was calculated by taking the square root of Simpson's diversity index across productive rearrangements. TCRdb provides this immuneACCESS table in a form limited to in-frame rearrangements. Some clones are lacking; in checked studies, under half of them reflect an unresolved V gene, and why the rest are absent is not known. V, J and clone size are those of that table, while D and trimming were read from the DNA. The sample has tens of thousands of clones on record, 87% of them singletons. Approximately 7.4% of the sample belongs to the ten largest clones.

Remarks on this clone: The specificity of this receptor is unknown. No base-level quality is on record; no much larger clone is a single base apart.

This chain joins TRBV6-6 to TRBJ1-6; TRBD1 aligns with 7 central bases. Sequencing was done on a sample of peripheral blood. The sequence was collected from a human donor with acute or convalescent COVID-19. The donor label of this sample is uncertain. The sequenced DNA is TGTGCCAGCAATTCTCGACAGGGAGGAATTTCACCCCTCCACTTT. Protein translation: CASNSRQGGISPLHF.